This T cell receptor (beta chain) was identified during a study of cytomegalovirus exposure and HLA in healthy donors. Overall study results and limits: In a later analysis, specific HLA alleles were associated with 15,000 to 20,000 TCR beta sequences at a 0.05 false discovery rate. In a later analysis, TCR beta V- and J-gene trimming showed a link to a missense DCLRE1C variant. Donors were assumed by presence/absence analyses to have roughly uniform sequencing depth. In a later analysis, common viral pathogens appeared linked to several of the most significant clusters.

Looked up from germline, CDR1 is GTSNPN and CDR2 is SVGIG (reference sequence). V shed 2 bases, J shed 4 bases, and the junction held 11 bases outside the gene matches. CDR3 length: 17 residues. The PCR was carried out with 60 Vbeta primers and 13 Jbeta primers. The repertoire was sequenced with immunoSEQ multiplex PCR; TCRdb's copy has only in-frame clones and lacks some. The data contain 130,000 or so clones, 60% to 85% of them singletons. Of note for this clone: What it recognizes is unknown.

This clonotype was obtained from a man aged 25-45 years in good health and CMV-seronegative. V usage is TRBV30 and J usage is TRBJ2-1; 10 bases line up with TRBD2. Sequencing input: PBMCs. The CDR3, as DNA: TGTGCCTGGAGTCCCTCCTTCAGGACTAGCGGTTACAATGAGCAGTTCTTC. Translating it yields CAWSPSFRTSGYNEQFF.